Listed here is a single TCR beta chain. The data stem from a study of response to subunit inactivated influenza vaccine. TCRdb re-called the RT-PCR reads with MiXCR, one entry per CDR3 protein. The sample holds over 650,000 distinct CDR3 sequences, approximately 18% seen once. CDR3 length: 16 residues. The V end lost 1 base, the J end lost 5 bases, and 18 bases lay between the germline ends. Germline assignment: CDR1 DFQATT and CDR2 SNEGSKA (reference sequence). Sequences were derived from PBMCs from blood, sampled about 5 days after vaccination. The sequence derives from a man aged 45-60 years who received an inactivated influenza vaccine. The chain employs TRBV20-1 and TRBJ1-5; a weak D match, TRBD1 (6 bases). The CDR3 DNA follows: TGCAGTGCTAGAGCCGACAGGCTTGGGTCCGATCAGCCCCAGCATTTT. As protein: CSARADRLGSDQPQHF.